The entry below gives a single T cell receptor beta chain sequence along with its context. CDR3 length: 16 amino acids. The J segment lost 4 bases and the V segment lost 3 bases, leaving 4 bases of the junction unmatched. Germline CDR1 is LNHDA and CDR2 is SQIVND (reference sequence). The data are from a study of blood T cell repertoires in COVID-19. Across the whole study: Researchers got acute and convalescent COVID-19 samples from the United States, Italy and Spain. Sources were T cells, B-cell-depleted T cells, or PBMCs; the material itself was cDNA or gDNA.

Original methodology: The authors estimated nucleated cell counts from reference gene primer amplification. The data were produced by immunoSEQ multiplex PCR, yet TCRdb's version contains in-frame clones alone and is incomplete. That table gives V, J and clone size, and the DNA gave D and trimming. The sample lists under 100,000 clones; around 90% were seen once. Sequencing was done on a sample of peripheral blood. The chain links TRBV19 to TRBJ2-2; 11 nucleotides align to TRBD2. The TCR comes from a woman in her 70s with acute or convalescent COVID-19. The CDR3 coding sequence is TGTGCCAGTAGTATCCTCCTAGCGGGAGGCACCGGGGAGCTGTTTTTT. Residues: CASSILLAGGTGELFF.